This paragraph reports one T cell receptor beta chain. The antigen this receptor binds is unknown. No base-level quality is on record; no much larger clone is a single base apart. Reading the label with the study, this specimen's time point is: eleven to twelve months on ibrutinib. For TCR beta library preparation, 2 to 2.5 micrograms of genomic DNA were isolated from cryopreserved PBMCs. High-throughput TCR beta sequencing was performed on longitudinal blood samples from CLL patients receiving ibrutinib monotherapy. The patients took part in an open-label, single-center phase 2 trial of ibrutinib monotherapy. This specimen comes from a study of cytotoxic CD8 clonotypes in ibrutinib-treated CLL (dated by TCRdb to the early 2020s). About the investigation overall: The cohort was composed of about a dozen relapsed/refractory and around 15 treatment-naive patients; IGHV unmutated status was identified in 17 patients. Responses were partial in around 24 patients and complete in 2; after median approximately 69 months follow-up, about 14 stayed in remission and some twelve progressed. Response samples were obtained after a median of 12 months of treatment, with a range of roughly 6 to 36 months. An average of around 250,000 productive templates and some 100,000 productive rearrangements was obtained per sample. Of the 90 or so participants in the trial, 25 to 30 had longitudinal samples available. Cryopreserved peripheral blood mononuclear cells were obtained prior to treatment, at the time of response, and at either disease progression or sustained remission. Patients were still on ibrutinib when every remission and progressive disease sample was collected.

The paper as a whole reports these results and caveats: At baseline, clonality was higher than in age-matched healthy donors and showed a strong correlation with circulating CD8+ T-cell counts. An increase in clonality was observed at ibrutinib response, with clonality remaining stable during sustained remission and falling back toward baseline at progression. Public clonotypes were rare and either shrank or stayed stable during treatment, and the rise in clonality at ibrutinib response reflected expansion of private clonotypes. Sampling times were not matched between sustained-remission and progressing patients, and lymph node repertoires were not studied.

Inclusive of the bounding cysteine and phenylalanine, the CDR3 is 13 residues long. CDR3 DNA is the only sequence kept; it has 39 bases, read in frame from the first base. CDR1 and CDR2 were assigned from the germline V gene (reference sequence) as LNHNV and YYDKDF. Trimming removed 0 bases from V and 2 bases from J, leaving 4 bases between the germline ends. Each clonotype received, on average, 10x coverage in deep resolution sequencing performed on a MiSeq, where the target depth lay between 1 in 1 million and 1 in 200,000 T cells. TCR beta libraries were generated with the immunoSEQ hsTCRB Kit. Under the source paper's analysis protocol: ImmunoSEQ Data Assistant and ImmunoSEQ Analyzer were used for data analysis, and V, D and J genes were assigned according to IMGT definitions. Clonality, which ranges from 0 to 1, was calculated by subtracting the normalized Shannon entropy of productive rearrangement frequencies from one. Only overrepresented clonotypes making up at least 0.05% of the repertoire of each patient were included in the public clonotype analysis. Repertoires from 10 to 15 age-matched healthy donors in immuneACCESS were used as clonality controls. TCRdb stores this immuneACCESS table with in-frame sequences only. Part of the clones is absent; in the studies checked, under half of the shortfall reflects unresolved V genes, and no reason is known for the rest. V and J calls and clone size are as listed in that table; D and trimming were resolved from the DNA. For this sample there are some 130,000 clones; roughly 90% appear just once. Of the sample, 9.5% to 14% falls within the top ten clones.

The chain is made from TRBV15 and TRBJ1-2, with the D gene call left open. Here the sequenced sample was PBMCs, taken after 12 months of ibrutinib treatment. This clonotype originated in a human donor with chronic lymphocytic leukemia. In nucleotide form, the sequence is TGTGCCACCAGCAGAGAGGGCAACTATGGCTACACCTTC. It codes for CATSREGNYGYTF.